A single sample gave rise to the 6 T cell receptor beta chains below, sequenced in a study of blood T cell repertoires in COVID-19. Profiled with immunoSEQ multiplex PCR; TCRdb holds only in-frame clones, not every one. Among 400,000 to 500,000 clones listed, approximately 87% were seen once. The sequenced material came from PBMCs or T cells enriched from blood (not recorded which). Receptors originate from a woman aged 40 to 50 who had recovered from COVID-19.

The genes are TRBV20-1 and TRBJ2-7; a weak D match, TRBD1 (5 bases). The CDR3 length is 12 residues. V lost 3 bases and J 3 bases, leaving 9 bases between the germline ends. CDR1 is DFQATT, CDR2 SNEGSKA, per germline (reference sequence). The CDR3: CSASGAGYEQYF. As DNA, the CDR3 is TGCAGTGCTAGTGGGGCTGGCTACGAGCAGTACTTC.

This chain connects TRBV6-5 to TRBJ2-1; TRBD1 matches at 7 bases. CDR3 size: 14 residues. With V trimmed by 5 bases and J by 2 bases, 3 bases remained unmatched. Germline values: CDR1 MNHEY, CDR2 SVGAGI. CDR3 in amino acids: CASSRDRAYNEQFF. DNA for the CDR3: TGTGCCAGCAGTCGGGACAGAGCCTACAATGAGCAGTTCTTC.

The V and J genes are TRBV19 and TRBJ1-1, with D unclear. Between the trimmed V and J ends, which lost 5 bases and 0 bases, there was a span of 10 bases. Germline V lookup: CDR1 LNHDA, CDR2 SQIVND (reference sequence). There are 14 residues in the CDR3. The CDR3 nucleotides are TGTGCCAGTAGTCGCGGAAGCATGAACACTGAAGCTTTCTTT. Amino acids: CASSRGSMNTEAFF.

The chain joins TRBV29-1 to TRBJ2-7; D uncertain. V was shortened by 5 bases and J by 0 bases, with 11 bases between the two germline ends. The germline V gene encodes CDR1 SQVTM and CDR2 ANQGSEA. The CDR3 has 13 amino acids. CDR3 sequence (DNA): TGCAGCGTTCTCCTACCATCCTCCTACGAGCAGTACTTC. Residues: CSVLLPSSYEQYF.

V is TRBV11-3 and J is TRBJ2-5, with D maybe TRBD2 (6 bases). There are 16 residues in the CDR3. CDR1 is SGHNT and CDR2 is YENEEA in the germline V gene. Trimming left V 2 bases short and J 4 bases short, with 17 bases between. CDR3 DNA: TGTGCCAGCAGCTTATATTCTCTCTACGGGAGAGAGACCCAGTACTTC. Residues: CASSLYSLYGRETQYF. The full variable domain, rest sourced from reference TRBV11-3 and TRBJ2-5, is EAGVVQSPRYKIIEKKQPVAFWCNPISGHNTLYWYLQNLGQGPELLIRYENEEAVDDSQLPKDRFSAERLKGVDSTLKIQPAELGDSAVYLCASSLYSLYGRETQYFGPGTRLLVL.

The CDR3 bases are TGTGCCAGCAGCATCGGGACTAAGCCTGGGGAGCAGTACTTC. This encodes CASSIGTKPGEQYF. This chain links TRBV7-2 with TRBJ2-7; 7 bases are a match to TRBD2. This CDR3 is built from 14 residues. V dropped 5 bases and J dropped 7; count of bases not matched to a gene: 11. Germline V lookup: CDR1 SGHTA, CDR2 FQGNSA. Looking up the rest from reference TRBV7-2 and TRBJ2-7 gives the full variable domain: GAGVSQSPSNKVTEKGKDVELRCDPISGHTALYWYRQSLGQGLEFLIYFQGNSAPDKSGLPSDRFSAERTGGSVSTLTIQRTQQEDSAVYLCASSIGTKPGEQYFGPGTRLTVT.